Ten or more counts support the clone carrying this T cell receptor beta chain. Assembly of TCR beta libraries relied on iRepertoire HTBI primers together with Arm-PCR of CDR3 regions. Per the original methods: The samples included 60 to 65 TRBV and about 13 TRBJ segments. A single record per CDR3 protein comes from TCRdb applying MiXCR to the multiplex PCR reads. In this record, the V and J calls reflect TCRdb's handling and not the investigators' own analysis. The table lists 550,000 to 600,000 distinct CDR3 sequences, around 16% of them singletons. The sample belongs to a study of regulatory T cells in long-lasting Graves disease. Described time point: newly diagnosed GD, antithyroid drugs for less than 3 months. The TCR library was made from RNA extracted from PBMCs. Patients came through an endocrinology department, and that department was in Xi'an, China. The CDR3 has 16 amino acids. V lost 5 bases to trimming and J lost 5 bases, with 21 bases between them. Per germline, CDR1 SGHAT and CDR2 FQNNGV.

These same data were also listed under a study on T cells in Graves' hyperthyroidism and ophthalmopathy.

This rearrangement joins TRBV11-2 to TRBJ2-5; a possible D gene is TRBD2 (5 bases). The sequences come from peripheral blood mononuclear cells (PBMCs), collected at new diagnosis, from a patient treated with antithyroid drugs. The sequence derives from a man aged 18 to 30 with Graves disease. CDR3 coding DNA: TGTGCCAGCAGCCCTAGGACTCCTGTGAGCGTGGAGACCCAGTACTTC. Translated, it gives CASSPRTPVSVETQYF.